The 31 T cell receptor beta chains below were found in one sample sequenced in a study of T cells in Graves' hyperthyroidism and ophthalmopathy. Amplified TCR beta CDR3 regions came from RNA transcripts. A first-round RT-PCR of the TCR CDR3 used the HTBI primer set. TCRdb itself ran the multiplex PCR reads through MiXCR, one entry per CDR3 protein. The table includes about 560,000 distinct CDR3 sequences, over 15% detected once. Specimen: blood. The origin of the receptors is a young woman with Graves' hyperthyroidism.

On this clonotype itself: A much larger clone lies one base from this, so it may be a read error. V is TRBV7-9 and J is TRBJ1-2, with a possible D match to TRBD1 (5 bases). The CDR3 consists of 11 residues. Germline V CDR1 and CDR2: SEHNR, FQNEAQ (reference sequence). The CDR3, as DNA: TGTGCCAGTGGGGCAGGGAATGGCCACACCTTC. Translating it yields CASGAGNGHTF.

This clonotype was detected ten times or more. The rearrangement uses TRBV2 and TRBJ2-6, with D possibly TRBD1 on 6 matching bases. This CDR3 comprises 14 residues. Between the trimmed V and J ends, which lost 8 bases and 4 bases, there was a span of 12 bases. Germline values: CDR1 SNHLY, CDR2 FYNNEI. The CDR3 loop reads CASRTGSGANVLTF. The CDR3 nucleotides read TGTGCCAGCCGAACAGGGTCGGGGGCCAACGTCCTGACTTTC. Full variable domain (outside the CDR3, taken from reference TRBV2 and TRBJ2-6): EPEVTQTPSHQVTQMGQEVILRCVPISNHLYFYWYRQILGQKVEFLVSFYNNEISEKSEIFDDQFSVERPDGSNFTLKIRSTKLEDSAMYFCASRTGSGANVLTFGAGSRLTVL.

The chain carries TRBV7-9 and TRBJ2-7, with 8 bases lining up with TRBD1. The CDR3 runs 15 residues. Germline CDR1 and CDR2: SEHNR and FQNEAQ (reference sequence). J lost 2 bases, V lost 2 bases, and 5 bases had no gene match. The DNA of the CDR3 is TGTGCCAGCAGCTTAAGGACAGGGCAGACCTACGAGCAGTACTTC. Amino acids: CASSLRTGQTYEQYF.

This clonotype was seen more than once but under ten times. This chain links TRBV4-1 with TRBJ1-4, with TRBD1 identical over 9 bases. Germline CDR1 reads MGHRA; CDR2 reads YSYEKL. Trimming removed 4 bases from V and 6 bases from J; junction bases left unmatched: 9. The CDR3 totals 16 residues. CDR3 DNA sequence: TGCGCCAGCAGCCCGATCAAGGACAGGGGTGATGAAAAACTGTTTTTT. Its translation is CASSPIKDRGDEKLFF.

In this sample, this clonotype turned up many times. The chain carries TRBV13 and TRBJ1-2; 9 bases are a match to TRBD1. Germline assignment: CDR1 PRHDT and CDR2 FYEKMQ (reference sequence). CDR3 size: 18 residues. V lost 5 bases, J lost 3 bases, and 16 bases stayed unmatched. The CDR3 sequence: CASSPNRGRASYDYGYTF. CDR3 in DNA: TGTGCCAGCAGCCCGAACAGGGGGCGCGCGAGTTACGACTATGGCTACACCTTC.

The table lists this clonotype with a few counts. The chain carries TRBV28 and TRBJ2-7; 9 nucleotides match TRBD2. Germline lookup yields CDR1 MDHEN and CDR2 SYDVKM. Trimming at V came to 8 bases and at J to 0 bases, leaving 5 bases not matched to a gene. The CDR3 contains 14 residues. The CDR3 protein is CASGGRGGSYEQYF. Written as DNA, the CDR3 is TGTGCCAGCGGCGGGAGGGGAGGCTCCTACGAGCAGTACTTC.

The CDR3 loop reads CASSGPGTALSSGANVLTF. CDR3 sequence (DNA): TGTGCCAGCAGCGGTCCCGGGACAGCGTTGAGCTCTGGGGCCAACGTCCTGACTTTC. The genes are TRBV9 and TRBJ2-6, with 7 nucleotides matching TRBD1. The CDR3 has 19 residues. The germline CDR1 and CDR2 sequences are SGDLS and YYNGEE. The V segment lost 3 bases and the J segment 0 bases; nucleotides outside the gene matches: 12. Variable domain in full (rest from reference TRBV9 and TRBJ2-6): DSGVTQTPKHLITATGQRVTLRCSPRSGDLSVYWYQQSLDQGLQFLIQYYNGEERAKGNILERFSAQQFPDLHSELNLSSLELGDSALYFCASSGPGTALSSGANVLTFGAGSRLTVL.

The chain links TRBV4-3 to TRBJ1-2, with 7 bases matching TRBD1. V lost 0 bases and J lost 1; bases outside the gene matches: 11. Per the germline V gene, CDR1 is LGHNA and CDR2 is YSLEER. The length of the CDR3 is 18 residues. The CDR3 region is CASSQDVVTGEDNYGYTF. Written as DNA, the CDR3 is TGCGCCAGCAGCCAAGACGTAGTCACAGGGGAAGATAACTATGGCTACACCTTC.

In its sample, this clonotype was seen once. The rearrangement joins TRBV5-4 to TRBJ1-4; D remains unclear. The CDR3 covers 18 residues. Germline CDR1 SGHNT, CDR2 YYREEE (reference sequence). V was pared by 1 base and J by 0 bases, with 16 bases between. The CDR3 sequence: CASSLSGRGGPTNEKLFF. The CDR3 coding sequence is TGTGCCAGCAGCTTGAGTGGCCGCGGCGGTCCAACTAATGAAAAACTGTTTTTT. Based on the CDR3 plus reference TRBV5-4 and TRBJ1-4, the full variable domain is ETGVTQSPTHLIKTRGQQVTLRCSSQSGHNTVSWYQQALGQGPQFIFQYYREEENGRGNFPPRFSGLQFPNYSSELNVNALELDDSALYLCASSLSGRGGPTNEKLFFGSGTQLSVL.

V is TRBV7-9 and J is TRBJ2-7; D ambiguous. Trimming left V 1 base short and J 2 bases short, with 9 bases between. The V gene's germline CDR1 is SEHNR and CDR2 FQNEAQ (reference sequence). The CDR3 loop spans 14 amino acids. The CDR3 coding sequence is TGTGCCAGCAGCTTAGTCCCAGCTCCCTACGAGCAGTACTTC. Translated, it gives CASSLVPAPYEQYF.

This clonotype was picked up many times. This chain uses TRBV3-1 with TRBJ1-5, with 7 bases identical to TRBD1. CDR1 is LGHDT, CDR2 YNNKEL, per germline (reference sequence). The length of the CDR3 is 14 residues. The junction had 7 bases not matched to a gene; V was cut back by 1 base and J by 10 bases. CDR3 protein: CASSQGGTVNPQHF. In DNA, the CDR3 is TGTGCCAGCAGCCAAGGGGGGACAGTTAACCCCCAGCATTTT.

This clonotype appeared many times. The CDR3 coding sequence is TGTGCCAGCAGTCTCGGCCTATTGAGTAGCAATGAGCAGTTCTTC. It codes for CASSLGLLSSNEQFF. The rearrangement joins TRBV27 to TRBJ2-1; D is uncertain. The length of the CDR3 is 15 residues. The germline V and J ends were trimmed by 5 bases and 6 bases, with 17 bases remaining between them. Germline values: CDR1 MNHEY, CDR2 SMNVEV (reference sequence).

The chain carries TRBV20-1 and TRBJ2-2, with a weak D call TRBD2 (6 bases). Trimming removed 1 base at V and 5 bases at J, with 14 bases between. The CDR3 is made up of 15 amino acids. The germline V gene has CDR1 DFQATT and CDR2 SNEGSKA (reference sequence). CDR3 DNA: TGCAGTGCTAGAGGCCTAGCGAAGAGGACCGGGGAGCTGTTTTTT. Translating gives CSARGLAKRTGELFF.

This clonotype was counted only a few times. V is TRBV10-1 and J is TRBJ2-2; TRBD1 matches at 9 bases. The CDR3 covers 15 residues. CDR1 and CDR2 (germline): WNHNN, SYGVQD (reference sequence). V lost 11 bases to trimming and J lost 4 bases; unmatched junction nucleotides: 11. CDR3 coding DNA: TGCGCCTCCTCCACAGGGGGCGTAGGCACCGGGGAGCTGTTTTTT. This translates into CASSTGGVGTGELFF.

This clonotype was seen ten or more times. The chain has TRBV7-9 and TRBJ2-5, with 10 bases identical to TRBD2. Germline V gene lookup returns CDR1 SEHNR and CDR2 FQNEAQ (reference sequence). V lost 4 bases, J lost 0 bases, and 5 bases stayed unmatched. The length of the CDR3 is 16 residues. The CDR3 region has the DNA TGTGCCAGCAGCTCGTCAGCGGGAGGGTACCAAGAGACCCAGTACTTC. Protein sequence: CASSSSAGGYQETQYF.

This chain links TRBV28 with TRBJ2-1, with 9 bases identical to TRBD1. The CDR3 is 15 amino acids. Germline CDR1 and CDR2: MDHEN and SYDVKM. The trim removed 8 bases at V and 6 bases at J, leaving 11 bases unmatched. The CDR3 DNA sequence: TGTGCCAGCGGAGACCGGGACAGGGTAGTCAATGAGCAGTTCTTC. Its translation is CASGDRDRVVNEQFF.

In its sample, this clonotype was seen a few times. At one end the junction does not follow the germline gene, possibly because of a read error. The chain employs TRBV2 and TRBJ2-7; D is possibly TRBD1 (6 bases). The germline gives CDR1 SNHLY, CDR2 FYNNEI. This CDR3 is 14 amino acids long. In DNA form, the CDR3 reads TGTGCCAGCAGTGAAGCGCCCAGGGGCCACGAGCGGTACTTC. It is translated as CASSEAPRGHERYF.

This clonotype has a count of ten or more. The chain combines TRBV2 with TRBJ1-2; 8 bases are shared with TRBD1. V lost 9 bases, J lost 4 bases, and 13 bases stayed unmatched. This CDR3 has 15 amino acids. CDR1 SNHLY and CDR2 FYNNEI come from the germline V gene. CDR3 bases: TGTGCCAGACAATATAAGGAGGACAGGGCCTATGGCTACACCTTC. Encoded protein: CARQYKEDRAYGYTF.

This clonotype appeared a few times. The chain employs TRBV4-1 and TRBJ1-6; TRBD1 matches 7 bases. Germline loops: CDR1 MGHRA, CDR2 YSYEKL. V lost 4 bases to trimming and J lost 7 bases; unmatched junction nucleotides: 7. This CDR3 has 15 amino acids. The CDR3 here is CASSRWGQTNSPLHF. For the CDR3, the DNA is TGCGCCAGCAGCCGATGGGGACAGACCAATTCACCCCTCCACTTT.

The chain is built from TRBV28 and TRBJ2-1; weak D call: TRBD2 (5 bases). This CDR3 has 14 amino acids. V lost 6 bases and J lost 5, with 14 bases in between. CDR1 and CDR2 (germline): MDHEN, SYDVKM. CDR3 sequence: CASRLMEVNNEQFF. CDR3 nucleotides: TGTGCCAGCAGGCTTATGGAGGTAAACAATGAGCAGTTCTTC.

This clonotype was observed a few times. The chain recombines TRBV4-3 with TRBJ2-2; no definite D call. V was cut by 0 bases and J by 2 bases, with 13 bases left in between. This CDR3 has 17 amino acids. The germline V gene has CDR1 LGHNA and CDR2 YSLEER. The CDR3 here is CASSQDRAQANTGELFF. The CDR3, as DNA: TGCGCCAGCAGCCAAGATAGAGCCCAGGCAAACACCGGGGAGCTGTTTTTT.

Concerning this clonotype: At one end the junction does not follow the germline gene, possibly because of a read error. The rearrangement links TRBV6-5 to TRBJ2-1; 8 bases fit TRBD2. Germline values: CDR1 MNHEY, CDR2 SVGAGI. CDR3 size: 15 residues. The CDR3 nucleotides read TGTGCCAGCAGTTCCATCCGCAGCGGGAGCTTTGAGCTGTTCTTC. Amino acid sequence: CASSSIRSGSFELFF.

This clonotype showed up just a few times. The V gene is TRBV12-5, the J gene TRBJ1-2; D is perhaps TRBD1 (6 bases). CDR3 length equals 13 residues. Trimming removed 3 bases from V and 2 bases from J, with 7 bases in between. The germline CDR1 and CDR2 sequences are LGHNT and FRNRAP. The CDR3 loop reads CASGFRGNYGYTF. Here the CDR3 DNA reads TGTGCTAGTGGTTTTAGGGGGAACTATGGCTACACCTTC.

The table lists this clonotype with many counts. The gene calls are TRBV18 and TRBJ2-7; 8 bases agree with TRBD2. With 6 bases clipped from V and 5 bases from J, the junction kept 9 bases outside the gene matches. The germline V gene has CDR1 KGHSH and CDR2 LQKENI. The CDR3 length is 14 residues. The CDR3 sequence is CASSRGREENEQYF. The CDR3 DNA sequence: TGTGCCAGCTCCCGGGGGCGGGAGGAGAACGAGCAGTACTTC.

Details on this clonotype: Just one base apart from a much larger clone, this may be a read error. The chain couples TRBV3-1 to TRBJ2-7; 8 positions agree with TRBD2. The CDR3 runs 15 residues. CDR1 and CDR2 (germline): LGHDT, YNNKEL (reference sequence). Here the CDR3 DNA reads TGTGCCAGCAGCCAACCCGGGACTAGGGCCTACGAGCGGTACTTC. This sequence encodes CASSQPGTRAYERYF.

This clonotype was found many times. V gene TRBV6-2 or TRBV6-3 combines with J gene TRBJ2-7; D unclear. This CDR3 is 15 amino acids long. The V and J ends lost 2 bases and 2 bases respectively, with 13 bases between them. Germline CDR1 MNHEY, CDR2 SVGEGT. The chain's CDR3 is CASSYPGRTTYEQYF. In DNA form, the CDR3 reads TGTGCCAGCAGTTACCCGGGCAGGACCACCTACGAGCAGTACTTC.

This clonotype came up a few times. The rearrangement links TRBV27 to TRBJ2-5; TRBD1 is a possible D gene (6 bases). With 5 bases removed from V and 13 bases from J, the gap between germline ends came to 14 bases. The CDR3 is 11 residues long. In germline, CDR1 is MNHEY, CDR2 SMNVEV (reference sequence). The CDR3 region has the DNA TGTGCCAGCAGTCTTACAGGGAGTCTGTACTTC. The encoded protein is CASSLTGSLYF.

This clonotype was observed at least ten times. This chain joins TRBV5-1 and TRBJ1-5; D not certain. Trimming removed 5 bases from V and 3 bases from J, with 12 bases in between. Germline V gene sequence: CDR1 SGHRS, CDR2 YFSETQ. The CDR3 runs 14 residues. The CDR3 loop is CASSLDGPNQPQHF. The CDR3 nucleotides are TGCGCCAGCAGTCTGGACGGACCCAATCAGCCCCAGCATTTT.

This clonotype was observed a few times. The chain combines TRBV6-2 or TRBV6-3 with TRBJ2-1; TRBD2 is a possible D gene (5 bases). The CDR3 is 16 amino acids. Germline CDR1 and CDR2: MNHEY and SVGEGT. The ends were cut back, 2 bases at V and 0 bases at J, with 11 bases in the middle. This chain's CDR3 is CASSYLARSSYNEQFF. Written as DNA, the CDR3 is TGTGCCAGCAGTTACCTAGCTAGGAGCTCCTACAATGAGCAGTTCTTC.

This clonotype has more than one count but fewer than ten. The chain combines TRBV7-8 with TRBJ2-5; a weak D match, TRBD2 (5 bases). CDR1 is SGHVS and CDR2 is FQNEAQ in the germline V gene. This CDR3 spans 14 amino acids. Deletions cut 2 bases from V and 5 bases from J, with 12 bases between. CDR3 nucleotides: TGTGCCAGCAGCTTATTCGGACTCCCGGAGACCCAGTACTTC. It codes for CASSLFGLPETQYF.

This clonotype was picked up many times. The rearrangement uses TRBV20-1 and TRBJ2-7, with TRBD2 matching over 9 bases. Losses at the gene ends were 3 bases for V and 3 bases for J; bases not matched to a gene: 6. Germline CDR1 and CDR2: DFQATT and SNEGSKA (reference sequence). The CDR3 sequence is 14 residues long. CDR3 sequence reads: CSARGLARDYEQYF. The DNA of the CDR3 is TGCAGTGCTAGGGGACTAGCACGGGACTACGAGCAGTACTTC.